This TCR beta chain was sequenced for a study of T cell responses to AZD1222 COVID-19 vaccine. Libraries were prepared by immunoSEQ multiplex PCR; TCRdb keeps only in-frame clonotypes and omits some of them. This sample has about 150,000 clones, with more than 75% found just once. The CDR3 loop spans 15 amino acids. Unmatched junction bases numbered 10, after V lost 5 bases and J lost 5 bases. Germline CDR1 is SGHDT and CDR2 is YYEEEE. The receptor was derived from an adult who received the AZD1222 COVID-19 vaccine. Here the sequenced sample was peripheral blood, taken 28 days after the second AZD1222 dose. The genes are TRBV5-6 and TRBJ2-3; 8 nucleotides agree with TRBD2. CDR3 coding DNA: TGTGCCAGCAGGCCAATGGGCGGGAGGCAAGATACGCAGTATTTT. Protein sequence: CASRPMGGRQDTQYF.